This entry is about one T cell receptor beta chain. Antigen unknown. This specimen belongs to a study of T-cell reconstitution after alpha-beta-depleted transplantation in children. Study-wide findings and caveats: T-cell counts and diversity were attributed mostly to newly produced T cells one year after transplant.

V was shortened by 5 bases and J by 6 bases, with 8 bases between the two germline ends. Per the germline V gene, CDR1 is MNHNY and CDR2 is SVGAGI (reference sequence). CDR3 length: 13 amino acids. Unique molecular identifiers were used in preparing the TCRbeta library. Via MiXCR, TCRdb re-called the PCR reads, giving one row per CDR3 protein. The sample contains 530,000 or so distinct CDR3 sequences, 25% to 30% of which appear only once. V gene TRBV6-6 combines with J gene TRBJ1-6; no clear D gene. Sequenced material: PBMCs, taken before TCRalphabeta/CD19-depleted stem cell transplant. The sequence was collected from a boy in the first two years of life with Wiskott-Aldrich syndrome, due to receive a stem cell transplant. The CDR3 loop reads CASSPNSNSPLHF. CDR3 nucleotide sequence: TGTGCCAGCAGTCCAAACAGTAATTCACCCCTCCACTTT.